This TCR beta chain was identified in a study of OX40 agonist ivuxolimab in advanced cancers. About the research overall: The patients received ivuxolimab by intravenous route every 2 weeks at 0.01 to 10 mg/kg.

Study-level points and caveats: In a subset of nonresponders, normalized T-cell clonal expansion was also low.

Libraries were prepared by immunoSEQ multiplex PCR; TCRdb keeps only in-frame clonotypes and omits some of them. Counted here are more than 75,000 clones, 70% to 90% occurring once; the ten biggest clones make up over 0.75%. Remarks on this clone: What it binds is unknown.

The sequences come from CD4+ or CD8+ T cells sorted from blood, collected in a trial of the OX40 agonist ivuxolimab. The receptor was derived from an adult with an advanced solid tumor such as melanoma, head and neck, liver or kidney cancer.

The CDR3 reads CASSLVVGGRARNEQFF. CDR3 DNA: TGCGCCAGCAGCTTGGTGGTTGGCGGGAGGGCGAGAAATGAGCAGTTCTTC. The rearrangement joins TRBV5-1 to TRBJ2-1; TRBD2 aligns across 9 bases. Germline values: CDR1 SGHRS, CDR2 YFSETQ. The CDR3 has 17 residues. The trim removed 0 bases at V and 7 bases at J, leaving 11 bases unmatched. Together with reference TRBV5-1 and TRBJ2-1, the CDR3 gives the full variable domain: KAGVTQTPRYLIKTRGQQVTLSCSPISGHRSVSWYQQTPGQGLQFLFEYFSETQRNKGNFPGRFSGRQFSNSRSEMNVSTLELGDSALYLCASSLVVGGRARNEQFFGPGTRLTVL.